Sequencing of this T cell receptor beta chain was carried out in a study of T cells in Graves' hyperthyroidism and ophthalmopathy. Study results and limitations: Also found in blood were most expanded thyroid clonotypes above 0.001.

Regions amplified from RNA transcripts were the TCR beta CDR3 regions. The TCR CDR3 was amplified in a first-round RT-PCR using the HTBI primer set. One entry per CDR3 protein, called by TCRdb with MiXCR from the multiplex PCR reads. The data show around 700,000 distinct CDR3 sequences, with approximately 19% seen just once and over 15% held by the top ten. The germline V gene encodes CDR1 LGHDT and CDR2 YNNKEL (reference sequence). The CDR3 contains 14 residues. V dropped 1 base and J dropped 0 bases, with 4 bases sitting between them. This clonotype was picked up many times. Its antigen is undetermined.

J is TRBJ1-3 and V is TRBV3-1; D unclear. This clonotype was obtained from a woman in her fifties or sixties with Graves' hyperthyroidism that later progressed to Graves' ophthalmopathy. Sequenced sample: blood. CDR3 bases: TGTGCCAGCAGCCAAGGAGGCTCTGGAAACACCATATATTTT. It specifies CASSQGGSGNTIYF.